The clone carrying this TCR beta chain was observed a handful of times. The antigen is undetermined. MiXCR, applied by TCRdb to the reads, yields one record per CDR3 protein. The table shows tens of thousands of distinct CDR3 sequences, with roughly a quarter occurring only once. The V and J ends lost 4 bases and 7 bases respectively, with 13 bases between them. CDR1 and CDR2 (germline): MNHEY, SMNVEV (reference sequence). This CDR3 has 13 residues. The record originates from a study of T cell repertoires in cytomegalovirus infection. Study as a whole: Public TCR beta signatures indicated both CMV infection and matching HLA type.

The clonotype comes from a human donor in good health (CMV status not recorded). Some clones in this sample may be carry-over from other donors' samples. The rearrangement uses TRBV27 and TRBJ1-2; D gene uncertain. The starting material was CD8+ T cells from cultured PBMCs, obtained from culture after CMV antigen stimulation. The CDR3 coding sequence is TGTGCCAGCAGTTCGCTCCCGGAAGGTGGCTACACCTTC. Its protein product is CASSSLPEGGYTF.